The 2 T cell receptor beta chains presented below share a single source sample, sequenced in a study of molecular identifiers for immune sequencing clone quantification. TCRdb ran MiXCR on the PCR reads and lists one entry per CDR3 protein. The repertoire holds approximately 550,000 distinct CDR3 sequences, with about 25% as singletons. What was sequenced was naive CD8+ T cells from blood, with Jurkat cell RNA spiked in. As for subset: FACS-sorted CD8+CD4-CCR7+CD45RA+ naive T cells. The receptor source for this set is a human donor in good health. Some libraries in this study had Jurkat cell RNA spiked in.

This rearrangement joins TRBV29-1 to TRBJ2-7; the D gene is possibly TRBD1 (6 bases). Germline CDR1 SQVTM, CDR2 ANQGSEA. The ends were cut back, 4 bases at V and 2 bases at J, with 12 bases in the middle. The CDR3 totals 13 residues. The chain's CDR3 is CSVGRDNTYEQYF. The CDR3 DNA sequence: TGCAGCGTTGGTCGGGACAACACCTACGAGCAGTACTTC.

V and J are TRBV20-1 and TRBJ2-2; D gene uncertain. The CDR3 runs 13 residues. V was cut by 3 bases and J by 2 bases, with 7 bases left in between. Germline assignment: CDR1 DFQATT and CDR2 SNEGSKA (reference sequence). In DNA form, the CDR3 reads TGCAGTGCTAGTTTAGCAAACACCGGGGAGCTGTTTTTT. Protein: CSASLANTGELFF.